The entry below describes one TCR beta chain. The target of this receptor is not known. No base-level quality is on record; no much larger clone is a single base apart. TCRbeta CDR3 regions were amplified from genomic DNA by means of the immunoSEQ Assay, a bias-controlled multiplex PCR. Processing in the source paper ran as follows. Nucleated cell counts per sample were estimated from amplification of reference gene primers within the assay. Sequence reads were collapsed and filtered to measure the absolute abundance of every unique TCRbeta CDR3 rearrangement. For each sample, productive Simpson clonality was calculated by taking the square root of Simpson's diversity index across productive rearrangements. Not all clones reach the TCRdb copy of this immuneACCESS table, which keeps in-frame sequences only. Checked studies attribute under half of the gap to unresolved V genes and leave the rest unexplained. The V and J calls and the clone size are those of that table, but D and trimming were determined from the DNA. The sample records about 400,000 clones, roughly 91% of which are singletons. Of the sample, about 1.7% falls within the top ten clones.

The data stem from a study of blood T cell repertoires in COVID-19 (dated by TCRdb to 2018 to 2021). A note on the overall study: Samples from collaborators originated in the United States, Italy and Spain and spanned both the acute and convalescent phases of COVID-19. Deeply sampled blood TCRbeta repertoires from subjects exposed to, actively infected with, or recovered from COVID-19 were included in the dataset. A freely available public database, intended as a resource for researchers studying the immune response to SARS-CoV-2, is where the repertoires were released. HLA class I and class II types, where available, came from metadata supplied by the sample provider rather than from assay-based typing. The samples were drawn from two sources: the first 160 participants of the ongoing ImmuneRACE study, and over 1,000 subjects contributed by 6 global collaborators. The prospective study material was composed of cDNA or gDNA derived from T cells, B-cell-depleted T cells, or PBMCs. The sample metadata nearly always contained a de-identified subject ID, COVID-19 status, age in years and sex.

Participants in the prospective study were enrolled through a virtual design, were aged about 18 to 89 years, and lived in approximately 25 United States geographic areas. In the prospective study, participants were assigned to cohorts based on the clinical history participants reported in a screening survey and a study questionnaire. Recovered participants in ImmuneRACE Cohort 3 were defined as having two consecutive negative NP/OP PCR tests, clearance from a healthcare professional, or resolution of symptoms. Mobile phlebotomists in the prospective study collected whole blood, serum and a nasopharyngeal or oropharyngeal swab from every participant. Prospective study participants could optionally give additional blood draws and questionnaires over a roughly two-month period. Blood samples from the prospective study were shipped frozen or at room temperature prior to DNA extraction. Broad study findings and their caveats: The quantity of clinical and demographic metadata differed by source and by participant and was supplied without curation.

Between the V and J ends, shortened by 4 bases and 7 bases respectively, the junction contains 13 bases. Inclusive of the bounding cysteine and phenylalanine, the CDR3 is 13 residues long. Only the CDR3 DNA is retained, 39 bases long and in frame from the first base. In the germline V gene (reference sequence), CDR1 corresponds to LGHDT and CDR2 to YNNKEL. This clonotype was sampled from a woman aged 25 to 45 who had recovered from COVID-19. Sequenced material: PBMCs or T cells enriched from blood (not recorded which). Recombination joined TRBV3-1 (or the pseudogene TRBV3-2) with TRBJ1-2; a tentative D call is TRBD1 (5 bases match). The CDR3 is CASSLDGGGGYTF. The nucleotides are TGTGCCAGCAGCCTAGACGGGGGGGGTGGCTACACCTTC.